This T cell receptor beta chain was obtained from a study of OX40 agonist ivuxolimab in advanced cancers. Study results and limitations: At doses 0.1 to 3.0 mg/kg, CD4+ and CD8+ clones expanded. Clonal expansion among partial responders at 0.1-3.0 mg/kg ranked near the lowest.

CDR1 and CDR2 from the germline V gene are SGHAT and FQNNGV. The CDR3 runs 13 residues. Trimming removed 0 bases at V and 4 bases at J, with 6 bases between. In the case of this clone: Its antigen is not known. The same CDR3 can be traced to other DNA sequences in this sample.

Here immunoSEQ multiplex PCR was the method, and the copy in TCRdb shows in-frame clones only, minus some. The sample includes about 83,000 clones, around four fifths of them seen just once. This receptor was obtained from an adult with an advanced solid tumor such as melanoma, head and neck, liver or kidney cancer. The specimen comprised CD4+ or CD8+ T cells sorted from blood, sampled in a trial of the OX40 agonist ivuxolimab. The chain is built from TRBV11-2 and TRBJ1-1, with D possibly matching TRBD1 (6 bases). In DNA form, the CDR3 reads TGTGCCAGCAGCTTAGAAGGGGGCACTGAAGCTTTCTTT. It yields the protein CASSLEGGTEAFF.